The sequence of this TCR beta chain was determined in a study of shared clonotypes between healthy human individuals. Study overall: Contributing individuals were a couple of females and a few males aged 18 to 49.

A few counts support this clone. The junction had 11 bases not matched to a gene; V was cut back by 5 bases and J by 7 bases. The CDR3 runs to 15 residues. Germline-derived CDR1 and CDR2 are MDHEN and SYDVKM. Unsorted PBMC DNA went through sequencing on ten immunoSEQ deep assay plates. TCRdb's table, derived via immunoSEQ multiplex PCR, lists solely in-frame clones and lacks some. The profile covers around 510,000 clones, with around 80% appearing a single time and 12% taken by the ten largest. The chain is built from TRBV28 and TRBJ1-5; 7 nucleotides line up with TRBD1. The sequence was collected from a woman in her thirties or forties in good health. Some clones in this sample may be carry-over from other donors' samples. The sample taken for sequencing was PBMCs. The CDR3 spells CASSVTGIEGQPQHF. The CDR3 bases are TGTGCCAGCAGTGTGACAGGGATCGAAGGACAGCCCCAGCATTTT.